This T cell receptor beta chain was sequenced during a study of early T cells in non-severe SARS-CoV-2 infection. V was cut by 5 bases and J by 0 bases, with 14 bases left in between. The germline gives CDR1 SEHNR, CDR2 FQNEAQ (reference sequence). The CDR3 extends over 15 amino acids. TCRdb fed the 5' RACE reads into MiXCR, producing one record per CDR3 protein. The top ten clones hold around 15% of a sample with 62,000 or so distinct CDR3 sequences, less than 9.5% of them seen once. The source is an adult who was a healthcare worker with PCR-confirmed SARS-CoV-2 infection or an uninfected control (not recorded which). This specimen was whole blood, taken at baseline. The genes are TRBV7-9 and TRBJ2-7, with a possible D match to TRBD1 (5 bases). The DNA for the CDR3 is TGTGCCAGCAGCCCCCCGGACATCGTCTCCTACGAGCAGTACTTC. It yields the protein CASSPPDIVSYEQYF. Supplemented by reference TRBV7-9 and TRBJ2-7, the full variable domain reads DTGVSQNPRHKITKRGQNVTFRCDPISEHNRLYWYRQTLGQGPEFLTYFQNEAQLEKSRLLSDRFSAERPKGSFSTLEIQRTEQGDSAMYLCASSPPDIVSYEQYFGPGTRLTVT.